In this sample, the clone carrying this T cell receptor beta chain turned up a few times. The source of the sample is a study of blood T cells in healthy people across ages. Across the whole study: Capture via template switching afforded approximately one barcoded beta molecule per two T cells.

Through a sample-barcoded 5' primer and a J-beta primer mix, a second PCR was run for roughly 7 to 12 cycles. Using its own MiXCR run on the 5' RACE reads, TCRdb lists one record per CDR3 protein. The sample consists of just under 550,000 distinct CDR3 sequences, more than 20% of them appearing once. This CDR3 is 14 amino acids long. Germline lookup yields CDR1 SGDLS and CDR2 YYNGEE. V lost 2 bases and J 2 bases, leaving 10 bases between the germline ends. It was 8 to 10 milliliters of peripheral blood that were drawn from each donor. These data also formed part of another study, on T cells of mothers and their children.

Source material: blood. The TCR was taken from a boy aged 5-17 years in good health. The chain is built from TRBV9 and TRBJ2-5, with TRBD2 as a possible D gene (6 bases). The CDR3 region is CASSVGRIQETQYF. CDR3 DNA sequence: TGTGCCAGCAGCGTGGGGAGGATACAAGAGACCCAGTACTTC.